This TCR beta chain derives from a study of T cells in localized non-small cell lung cancer. Study-wide findings and caveats: Turning up in adjacent lung were a median around 60 of the top 100 tumor clones. Clonality peaked in uninvolved adjacent lung rather than tumor.

In regard to this clone: Its antigen is currently unknown.

CDR3 length equals 13 residues. Trimming removed 0 bases from V and 6 bases from J, with 8 bases in between. Germline V gives CDR1 LNHNV, CDR2 YYDKDF (reference sequence). Measured with immunoSEQ multiplex PCR; TCRdb has only the in-frame clones, and not every one. The repertoire holds some 64,000 clones, with under 90% as singletons. The sequence came from a woman aged 40 to 75 with stage I lung adenocarcinoma. The sample was peripheral blood, taken before any cancer treatment. This chain links TRBV15 with TRBJ1-1; D ambiguous. CDR3 loop: CATSRDLGSEAFF. CDR3 DNA sequence: TGTGCCACCAGCAGAGATCTAGGCTCTGAAGCTTTCTTT. The full variable domain, completed using reference TRBV15 and TRBJ1-1, is DAMVIQNPRYQVTQFGKPVTLSCSQTLNHNVMYWYQQKSSQAPKLLFHYYDKDFNNEADTPDNFQSRRPNTSFCFLDIRSPGLGDTAMYLCATSRDLGSEAFFGQGTRLTVV.